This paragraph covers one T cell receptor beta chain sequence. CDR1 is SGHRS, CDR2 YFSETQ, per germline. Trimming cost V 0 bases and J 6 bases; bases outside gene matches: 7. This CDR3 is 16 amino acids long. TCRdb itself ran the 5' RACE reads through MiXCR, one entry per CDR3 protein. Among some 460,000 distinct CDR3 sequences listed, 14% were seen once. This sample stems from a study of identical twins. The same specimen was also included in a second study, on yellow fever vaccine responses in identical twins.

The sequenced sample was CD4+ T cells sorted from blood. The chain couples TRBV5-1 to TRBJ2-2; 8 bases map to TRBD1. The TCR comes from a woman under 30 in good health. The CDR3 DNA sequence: TGCGCCAGCAGCTTGGAATTCAGGGGGCTCGCCGGGGAGCTGTTTTTT. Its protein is CASSLEFRGLAGELFF.